This T cell receptor beta chain was observed in a study of T-cell reconstitution after alpha-beta-depleted transplantation in children. The authors prepared the TCRbeta library with unique molecular identifiers. TCRdb re-analysed the PCR reads in MiXCR, keeping a single row per CDR3 protein. The sample records tens of thousands of distinct CDR3 sequences, 44% being singletons. The sequences come from PBMCs, mostly from graft donor cells, collected 360 days after TCRalphabeta/CD19-depleted stem cell transplant. This TCR came from a male patient between 5 and 17 years old who had a stem cell transplant for acute lymphoblastic leukemia, so the T cells may come from the graft donor.

CDR3 amino acids: CASSVASQGPDTQYF. The CDR3 DNA follows: TGTGCCAGCAGCGTAGCTAGTCAGGGCCCAGATACGCAGTATTTT. The V and J genes are TRBV9 and TRBJ2-3; D perhaps matches TRBD1 (5 bases). The germline CDR1 and CDR2 sequences are SGDLS and YYNGEE. This CDR3 has 15 amino acids. V lost 0 bases to trimming and J lost 4 bases, with 12 bases between them. Using reference TRBV9 and TRBJ2-3 for the parts outside the CDR3, the full variable domain is DSGVTQTPKHLITATGQRVTLRCSPRSGDLSVYWYQQSLDQGLQFLIQYYNGEERAKGNILERFSAQQFPDLHSELNLSSLELGDSALYFCASSVASQGPDTQYFGPGTRLTVL.